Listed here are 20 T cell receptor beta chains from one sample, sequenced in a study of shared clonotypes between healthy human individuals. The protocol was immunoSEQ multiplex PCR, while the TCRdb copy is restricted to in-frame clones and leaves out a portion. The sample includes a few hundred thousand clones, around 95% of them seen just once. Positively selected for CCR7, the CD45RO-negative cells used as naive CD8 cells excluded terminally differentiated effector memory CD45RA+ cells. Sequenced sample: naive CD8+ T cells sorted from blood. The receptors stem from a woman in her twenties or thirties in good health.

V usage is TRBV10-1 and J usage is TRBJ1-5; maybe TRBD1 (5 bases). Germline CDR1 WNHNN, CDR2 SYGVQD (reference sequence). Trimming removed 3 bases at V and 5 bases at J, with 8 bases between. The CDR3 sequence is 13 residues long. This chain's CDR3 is CASSDQGYQPQHF. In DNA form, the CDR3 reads TGCGCCAGCAGTGACCAGGGTTATCAGCCCCAGCATTTT.

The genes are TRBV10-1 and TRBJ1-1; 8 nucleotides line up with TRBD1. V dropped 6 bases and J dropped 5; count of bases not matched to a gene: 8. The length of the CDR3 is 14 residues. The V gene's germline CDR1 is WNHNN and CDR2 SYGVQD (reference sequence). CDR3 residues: CASSLGQGGTEAFF. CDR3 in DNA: TGCGCCAGCAGCCTCGGACAGGGAGGGACTGAAGCTTTCTTT.

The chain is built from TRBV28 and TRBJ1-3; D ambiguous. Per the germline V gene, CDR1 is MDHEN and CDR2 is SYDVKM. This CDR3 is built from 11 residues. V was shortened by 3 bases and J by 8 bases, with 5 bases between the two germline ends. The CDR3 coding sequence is TGTGCCAGCAGTTTGTCCGACACCATATATTTT. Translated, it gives CASSLSDTIYF.

DNA for the CDR3: TGTGCCAGCAGCTTAGAGGGACTAGAGCAGTTCTTC. This codes for CASSLEGLEQFF. The J gene is TRBJ2-1, the V gene TRBV11-2; 7 bases are shared with TRBD2. V was pared by 0 bases and J by 10 bases, with 0 bases of the junction left unmatched. CDR1 SGHAT and CDR2 FQNNGV come from the germline V gene. The CDR3 extends over 12 amino acids.

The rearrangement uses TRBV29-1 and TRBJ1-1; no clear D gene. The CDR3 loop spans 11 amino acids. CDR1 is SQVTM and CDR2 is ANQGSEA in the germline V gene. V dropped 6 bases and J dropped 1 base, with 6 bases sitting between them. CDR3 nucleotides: TGCAGCGTAAGGGAGAACACTGAAGCTTTCTTT. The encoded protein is CSVRENTEAFF.

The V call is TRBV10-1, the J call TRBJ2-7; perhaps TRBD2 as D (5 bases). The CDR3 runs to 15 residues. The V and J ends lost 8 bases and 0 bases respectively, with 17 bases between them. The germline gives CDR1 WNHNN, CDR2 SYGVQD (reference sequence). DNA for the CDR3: TGCGCCAGCGGCCCAGACTGGGAGCCCTCCTACGAGCAGTACTTC. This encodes CASGPDWEPSYEQYF.

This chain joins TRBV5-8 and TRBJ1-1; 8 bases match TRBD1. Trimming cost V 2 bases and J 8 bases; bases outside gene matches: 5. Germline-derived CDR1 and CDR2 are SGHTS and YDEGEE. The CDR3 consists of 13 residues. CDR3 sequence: CASSLWTGTEAFF. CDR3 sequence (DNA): TGTGCCAGCAGCTTATGGACAGGGACCGAAGCTTTCTTT.

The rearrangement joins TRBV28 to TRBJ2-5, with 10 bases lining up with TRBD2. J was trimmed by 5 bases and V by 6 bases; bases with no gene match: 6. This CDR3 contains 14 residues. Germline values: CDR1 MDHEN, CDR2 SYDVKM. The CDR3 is CASRDSGRRETQYF. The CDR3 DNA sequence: TGTGCCAGCAGGGATAGCGGGAGGCGGGAGACCCAGTACTTC.

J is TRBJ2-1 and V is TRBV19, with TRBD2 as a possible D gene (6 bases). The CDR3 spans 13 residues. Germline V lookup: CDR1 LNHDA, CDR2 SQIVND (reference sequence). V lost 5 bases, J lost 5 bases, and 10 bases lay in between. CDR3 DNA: TGTGCCAGTAGTTCCCGACTAGACAATGAGCAGTTCTTC. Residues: CASSSRLDNEQFF.

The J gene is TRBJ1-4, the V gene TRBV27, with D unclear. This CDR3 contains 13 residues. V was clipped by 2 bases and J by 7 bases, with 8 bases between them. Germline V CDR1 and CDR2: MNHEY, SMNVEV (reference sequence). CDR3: CASSLGGFEKLFF. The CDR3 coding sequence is TGTGCCAGCAGTTTAGGAGGGTTTGAAAAACTGTTTTTT.

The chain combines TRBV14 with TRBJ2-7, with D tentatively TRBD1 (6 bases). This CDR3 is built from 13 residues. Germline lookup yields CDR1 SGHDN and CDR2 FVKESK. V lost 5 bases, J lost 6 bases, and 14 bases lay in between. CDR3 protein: CASSSWGLFEQYF. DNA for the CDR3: TGTGCCAGCAGCTCGTGGGGGCTGTTCGAGCAGTACTTC.

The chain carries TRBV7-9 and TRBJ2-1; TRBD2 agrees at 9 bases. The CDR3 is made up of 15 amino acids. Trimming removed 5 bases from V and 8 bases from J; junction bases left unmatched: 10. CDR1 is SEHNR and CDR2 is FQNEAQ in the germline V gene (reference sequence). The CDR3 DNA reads TGTGCCAGCAGCCCGGGACTAGCCCGGAGGTATGAGCAGTTCTTC. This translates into CASSPGLARRYEQFF.

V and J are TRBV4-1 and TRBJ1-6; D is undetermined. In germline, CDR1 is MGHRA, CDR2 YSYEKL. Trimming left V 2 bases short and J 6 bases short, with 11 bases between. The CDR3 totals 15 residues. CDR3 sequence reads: CASSQFGQANSPLHF. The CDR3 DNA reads TGCGCCAGCAGCCAATTCGGGCAGGCTAATTCACCCCTCCACTTT.

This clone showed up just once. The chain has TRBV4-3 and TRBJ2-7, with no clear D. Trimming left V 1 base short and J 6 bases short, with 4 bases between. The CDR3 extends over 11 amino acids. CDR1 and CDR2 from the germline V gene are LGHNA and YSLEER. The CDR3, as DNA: TGCGCCAGCAGCCAAGGGTTCGAGCAGTACTTC. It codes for CASSQGFEQYF.

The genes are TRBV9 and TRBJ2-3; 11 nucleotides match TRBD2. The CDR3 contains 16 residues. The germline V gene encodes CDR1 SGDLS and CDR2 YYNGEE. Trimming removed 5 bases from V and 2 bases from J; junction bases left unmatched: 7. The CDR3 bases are TGTGCCAGCAGACCTACTAGCGGGAGCGCCACAGATACGCAGTATTTT. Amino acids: CASRPTSGSATDTQYF.

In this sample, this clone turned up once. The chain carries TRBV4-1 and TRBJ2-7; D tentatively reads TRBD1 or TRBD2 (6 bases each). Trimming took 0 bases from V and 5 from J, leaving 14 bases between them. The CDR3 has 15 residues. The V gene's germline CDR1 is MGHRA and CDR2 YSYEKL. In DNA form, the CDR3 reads TGCGCCAGCAGCCAAGAGGGGGGACAAAAAAACGAGCAGTACTTC. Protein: CASSQEGGQKNEQYF.

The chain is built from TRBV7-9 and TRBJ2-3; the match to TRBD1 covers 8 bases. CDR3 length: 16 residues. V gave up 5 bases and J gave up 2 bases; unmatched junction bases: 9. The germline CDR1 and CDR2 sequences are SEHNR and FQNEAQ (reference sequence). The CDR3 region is CASSATTGAFTDTQYF. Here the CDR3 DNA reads TGTGCCAGCAGCGCCACGACAGGGGCCTTCACAGATACGCAGTATTTT.

CDR3 in amino acids: CASYASSGAYNEQFF. The CDR3 DNA reads TGTGCCAGCTACGCGAGTAGCGGGGCCTACAATGAGCAGTTCTTC. V is TRBV2 and J is TRBJ2-1, with 8 bases matching TRBD2. The trim removed 8 bases at V and 2 bases at J, leaving 8 bases unmatched. CDR3 length: 15 amino acids. The germline V gene encodes CDR1 SNHLY and CDR2 FYNNEI.

DNA for the CDR3: TGTGCCAGTAGTATACGGGGCAGCACCGGGGAGCTGTTTTTT. Amino acids: CASSIRGSTGELFF. The chain combines TRBV19 with TRBJ2-2; either TRBD1 or TRBD2 may supply D (5 bases each). CDR1 is LNHDA and CDR2 is SQIVND in the germline V gene (reference sequence). The CDR3 runs to 14 residues. V lost 2 bases and J 4 bases, leaving 8 bases between the germline ends.

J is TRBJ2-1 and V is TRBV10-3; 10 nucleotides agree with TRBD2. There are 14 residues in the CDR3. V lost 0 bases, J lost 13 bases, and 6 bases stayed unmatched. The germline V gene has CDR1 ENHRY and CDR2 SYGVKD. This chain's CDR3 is CAISESSRLAGQFF. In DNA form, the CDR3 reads TGTGCCATCAGTGAGTCGAGTAGACTAGCGGGCCAGTTCTTC.